Below are 3 T cell receptor beta chains sequenced from a single sample in a study of blood T cell repertoires in COVID-19. Profiling relied on immunoSEQ multiplex PCR, and the TCRdb table lists in-frame clones only, not all of them. Of fewer than 300,000 clones detected, around 90% appear once; the ten largest clones hold 0.99%. Sample: peripheral blood. The receptors come from a woman in her thirties or forties who had recovered from COVID-19.

J is TRBJ1-2 and V is TRBV2; D is perhaps TRBD1 (6 bases). Trimming shortened V by 9 bases and J by 9 bases, and 14 bases separated the two germline ends. The CDR3 has 11 residues. CDR1 is SNHLY, CDR2 FYNNEI, per germline. CDR3 DNA sequence: TGTGCCAGACGGACAGAGTTCCGCTACACCTTC. The encoded protein is CARRTEFRYTF.

The chain employs TRBV25-1 and TRBJ2-1; TRBD1 is a possible D gene (6 bases). Germline CDR1 and CDR2: MGHDK and SYGVNS. The length of the CDR3 is 15 residues. The V gene lost 3 bases and the J gene lost 8 bases, with 17 bases spanning the gap. The CDR3, as DNA: TGTGCCAGCAGTGAGCCCGGCAACAGGGCCCATGAGCAGTTCTTC. This translates into CASSEPGNRAHEQFF.

This clone has only one observation. J is TRBJ1-4 and V is TRBV7-9, with D hard to call. CDR1 and CDR2 (germline): SEHNR, FQNEAQ (reference sequence). CDR3 size: 15 residues. V was shortened by 2 bases and J by 8 bases, with 15 bases between the two germline ends. CDR3 nucleotide sequence: TGTGCCAGCAGCTTACTAGCGGCAGGAAGGGAAAAACTGTTTTTT. It translates to CASSLLAAGREKLFF. Variable domain in full (rest from reference TRBV7-9 and TRBJ1-4): DTGVSQNPRHKITKRGQNVTFRCDPISEHNRLYWYRQTLGQGPEFLTYFQNEAQLEKSRLLSDRFSAERPKGSFSTLEIQRTEQGDSAMYLCASSLLAAGREKLFFGSGTQLSVL.